These 31 T cell receptor beta chains were all obtained from the same sample, sequenced in a study of CD8 T cell repertoires and HIV-1 epitope variants. These receptors have no known antigen. Method: immunoSEQ multiplex PCR; TCRdb's copy keeps in-frame clones and lacks some. The sample has thousands of clones, about 63% seen once. Sequenced sample: cultured CD8+ T cells derived from PBMCs. Receptor source: a male donor with HIV.

In DNA form, the CDR3 reads TGTGCCAGCAGCCCCGAGGGGGGTAGATCTGGAAACACCATATATTTT. Translated: CASSPEGGRSGNTIYF. The chain joins TRBV9 to TRBJ1-3; a weak D match, TRBD1 (6 bases). Per germline, CDR1 SGDLS and CDR2 YYNGEE. With 4 bases removed from V and 1 base from J, the gap between germline ends came to 15 bases. This CDR3 has 16 amino acids.

The rearrangement uses TRBV7-8 and TRBJ2-2; D possibly corresponds to TRBD1 (5 bases). Between the trimmed V and J ends, which lost 8 bases and 0 bases, there was a span of 10 bases. Germline V CDR1 and CDR2: SGHVS, FQNEAQ. The CDR3 has 14 amino acids. The CDR3 nucleotides are TGTGCCAGCCTAAGGGGTACGAACACCGGGGAGCTGTTTTTT. Residues: CASLRGTNTGELFF.

This clone was observed a handful of times. This sequence joins TRBV7-8 and TRBJ1-5; D remains unclear. The germline V gene encodes CDR1 SGHVS and CDR2 FQNEAQ. The CDR3 length is 15 residues. V lost 2 bases and J lost 1, with 9 bases in between. The CDR3, as DNA: TGTGCCAGCAGCTTACGCCGGGTCAGCAATCAGCCCCAGCATTTT. This codes for CASSLRRVSNQPQHF.

The chain carries TRBV11-2 and TRBJ1-5; no clear D. Trimming shortened V by 0 bases and J by 3 bases, and 9 bases separated the two germline ends. CDR1 and CDR2 (germline): SGHAT, FQNNGV. CDR3 length: 15 amino acids. The CDR3 DNA follows: TGTGCCAGCAGCTTAGATCGGCAAGTCAATCAGCCCCAGCATTTT. This codes for CASSLDRQVNQPQHF.

This chain uses TRBV27 with TRBJ2-5; 13 positions match TRBD2. Germline V lookup: CDR1 MNHEY, CDR2 SMNVEV (reference sequence). The V gene end was trimmed by 0 bases and the J gene end by 9 bases; junction bases not matched to a gene: 7. The CDR3 has 16 amino acids. CDR3 sequence: CASSLSPTSGGSSQYF. The CDR3 DNA sequence: TGTGCCAGCAGTTTATCTCCGACTAGCGGGGGGTCGTCCCAGTACTTC.

CDR3 protein: CASSELAGVSYEQYF. CDR3 nucleotide sequence: TGCGCCAGCAGTGAACTAGCGGGAGTCTCCTACGAGCAGTACTTC. This sequence joins TRBV10-1 and TRBJ2-7, with 11 bases identical to TRBD2. Trimming cost V 3 bases and J 0 bases; bases outside gene matches: 1. CDR3 length equals 15 residues. Germline lookup yields CDR1 WNHNN and CDR2 SYGVQD (reference sequence).

This CDR3 is CASRTSGSASTDTQYF. Here the CDR3 DNA reads TGCGCCAGTCGGACTAGCGGGAGTGCTAGCACAGATACGCAGTATTTT. The genes are TRBV5-1 and TRBJ2-3, with 13 nucleotides matching TRBD2. The CDR3 runs 16 residues. Germline V gives CDR1 SGHRS, CDR2 YFSETQ. The junction had 6 bases not matched to a gene; V was cut back by 8 bases and J by 0 bases.

This clone was found a few times. V and J are TRBV28 and TRBJ1-6; D perhaps matches TRBD1 (5 bases). The V and J ends lost 8 bases and 10 bases respectively, with 12 bases between them. The CDR3 has 12 residues. CDR1 and CDR2 (germline): MDHEN, SYDVKM. CDR3 DNA sequence: TGTGCCAGCGGGGCCGGGAACTCACCCCTCCACTTT. This codes for CASGAGNSPLHF.

The CDR3 DNA reads TGTGCCAGCAGTTTAGAACAGGCATATCAGCCCCAGCATTTT. Translation: CASSLEQAYQPQHF. The V gene is TRBV28, the J gene TRBJ1-5; possibly TRBD1 for D (5 bases). From germline, CDR1 is MDHEN and CDR2 SYDVKM. The CDR3 sequence is 14 residues long. V was trimmed by 2 bases and J by 5 bases, leaving 10 bases between them.

This clone turned up a few times. The chain joins TRBV9 to TRBJ2-7; D is possibly TRBD1 (6 bases). Germline V gene sequence: CDR1 SGDLS, CDR2 YYNGEE. The CDR3 length is 13 residues. The V end was cut by 8 bases, the J end by 3 bases, with 15 bases between. DNA for the CDR3: TGTGCCAGTAACCTACAGGGTGGCTACGAGCAGTACTTC. It yields the protein CASNLQGGYEQYF.

The chain links TRBV4-2 to TRBJ2-3; a weak D match, TRBD2 (5 bases). Per the germline V gene, CDR1 is LGHNA and CDR2 is YNFKEQ. V was clipped by 4 bases and J by 2 bases, with 16 bases between them. The CDR3 consists of 16 residues. The CDR3 DNA follows: TGTGCCAGCAGCCCTCTTATCAGCGGATTCACAGATACGCAGTATTTT. Its protein is CASSPLISGFTDTQYF.

This chain connects TRBV6-5 to TRBJ1-1; 10 bases fit TRBD1. This CDR3 is built from 15 residues. The germline V gene encodes CDR1 MNHEY and CDR2 SVGAGI. The ends lost 2 bases at V and 9 bases at J; junction bases unmatched: 9. The CDR3 reads CASSYPGQGIYQAFF. The CDR3 nucleotides read TGTGCCAGCAGTTACCCGGGACAGGGGATTTACCAAGCTTTCTTT.

The chain carries TRBV5-6 and TRBJ2-5, with unresolved D. V was pared by 0 bases and J by 5 bases, with 11 bases between. Germline V CDR1 and CDR2: SGHDT, YYEEEE. CDR3 size: 14 residues. CDR3 sequence reads: CASSLVLSSETQYF. In nucleotides, the CDR3 is TGTGCCAGCAGCTTGGTTTTGTCCTCGGAGACCCAGTACTTC.

Concerning this clone: Other DNA sequences in this specimen translate into the identical CDR3. V gene TRBV9 combines with J gene TRBJ1-1, with TRBD1 as a possible D gene (5 bases). The CDR3 runs 14 residues. The V and J ends lost 3 bases and 4 bases respectively, with 13 bases between them. The V gene's germline CDR1 is SGDLS and CDR2 YYNGEE. CDR3 sequence reads: CASSAGVGVTEAFF. The CDR3 DNA reads as TGTGCCAGCAGCGCGGGGGTAGGGGTCACTGAAGCTTTCTTT.

The chain has TRBV27 and TRBJ2-2, with D unclear. This CDR3 comprises 12 residues. CDR1 MNHEY and CDR2 SMNVEV come from the germline V gene (reference sequence). V was shortened by 3 bases and J by 4 bases, with 3 bases between the two germline ends. CDR3 loop: CASSFGTGELFF. For the CDR3, the DNA is TGTGCCAGCAGTTTCGGCACCGGGGAGCTGTTTTTT.

This clone is medium-sized in the sample. The rearrangement uses TRBV28 and TRBJ2-7; D is undetermined. Germline V gene lookup returns CDR1 MDHEN and CDR2 SYDVKM. The CDR3 is made up of 20 amino acids. V shed 3 bases and J shed 2 bases, with 29 bases lying between them. The CDR3 reads CASSFPPPSPNTPTTYEQYF. CDR3 DNA sequence: TGTGCCAGCAGTTTCCCCCCCCCTAGTCCCAATACACCTACCACCTACGAGCAGTACTTC. Complete variable domain (other parts from reference TRBV28 and TRBJ2-7): DVKVTQSSRYLVKRTGEKVFLECVQDMDHENMFWYRQDPGLGLRLIYFSYDVKMKEKGDIPEGYSVSREKKERFSLILESASTNQTSMYLCASSFPPPSPNTPTTYEQYFGPGTRLTVT.

This chain connects TRBV10-3 to TRBJ2-7; D may be TRBD1 or TRBD2 (5 bases each). Germline V CDR1 and CDR2: ENHRY, SYGVKD. Trimming stripped 2 bases from V and 13 bases from J, with 18 bases between. CDR3 length: 13 amino acids. CDR3 sequence reads: CAISEDRWGPQYF. CDR3 nucleotide sequence: TGTGCCATCAGTGAGGATCGCTGGGGACCGCAATACTTC.

The chain recombines TRBV25-1 with TRBJ2-2; no clear D. CDR3 length: 13 residues. The germline CDR1 and CDR2 sequences are MGHDK and SYGVNS. The V end was cut by 4 bases, the J end by 3 bases, with 6 bases between. CDR3 DNA sequence: TGTGCCAGCAGTGGGGATTACACCGGGGAGCTGTTTTTT. The encoded protein is CASSGDYTGELFF.

This rearrangement joins TRBV9 to TRBJ2-2, with 7 bases identical to TRBD1. Looked up from germline, CDR1 is SGDLS and CDR2 is YYNGEE. J lost 0 bases, V lost 4 bases, and 6 bases had no gene match. CDR3 length equals 16 residues. DNA for the CDR3: TGTGCCAGCAGCTTGGGAACAGGGGCGAACACCGGGGAGCTGTTTTTT. It codes for CASSLGTGANTGELFF.

The chain has TRBV9 and TRBJ2-3, with TRBD2 as a possible D gene (6 bases). Germline loops: CDR1 SGDLS, CDR2 YYNGEE. The CDR3 length is 13 residues. Deletions cut 0 bases from V and 6 bases from J, with 8 bases between. CDR3 bases: TGTGCCAGCAGCGTAGTCAGCGGGGATACGCAGTATTTT. This encodes CASSVVSGDTQYF. Drawing the rest from reference TRBV9 and TRBJ2-3, the complete variable domain is DSGVTQTPKHLITATGQRVTLRCSPRSGDLSVYWYQQSLDQGLQFLIQYYNGEERAKGNILERFSAQQFPDLHSELNLSSLELGDSALYFCASSVVSGDTQYFGPGTRLTVL.

The chain uses TRBV9 and TRBJ2-1; 9 nucleotides match TRBD1. Trimming at V came to 0 bases and at J to 4 bases, leaving 11 bases not matched to a gene. CDR1 is SGDLS and CDR2 is YYNGEE in the germline V gene. The CDR3 has 18 amino acids. The CDR3 reads CASSVVGGGQGSYNEQFF. The CDR3 nucleotides read TGTGCCAGCAGCGTAGTAGGTGGGGGACAGGGATCTTACAATGAGCAGTTCTTC. Looking up the rest from reference TRBV9 and TRBJ2-1 gives the full variable domain: DSGVTQTPKHLITATGQRVTLRCSPRSGDLSVYWYQQSLDQGLQFLIQYYNGEERAKGNILERFSAQQFPDLHSELNLSSLELGDSALYFCASSVVGGGQGSYNEQFFGPGTRLTVL.

The V gene is TRBV13, the J gene TRBJ2-2; 10 bases match TRBD2. With V trimmed by 5 bases and J by 5 bases, 5 bases remained unmatched. The V gene's germline CDR1 is PRHDT and CDR2 FYEKMQ (reference sequence). This CDR3 is built from 15 residues. The CDR3 reads CASSVSGRWTGELFF. The CDR3 nucleotides are TGTGCCAGCAGCGTTAGCGGGAGGTGGACCGGGGAGCTGTTTTTT.

The chain has TRBV4-3 and TRBJ1-4; 11 bases agree with TRBD1. This CDR3 comprises 16 residues. Germline CDR1 is LGHNA and CDR2 is YSLEER. The trim removed 0 bases at V and 7 bases at J, leaving 4 bases unmatched. The CDR3 sequence is CASSQDWGTGGEKLFF. The CDR3 coding sequence is TGCGCCAGCAGCCAAGATTGGGGGACAGGGGGTGAAAAACTGTTTTTT.

The chain recombines TRBV2 with TRBJ2-1; a possible D gene is TRBD2 (7 bases). With 5 bases removed from V and 6 bases from J, the gap between germline ends came to 23 bases. CDR1 and CDR2 (germline): SNHLY, FYNNEI. This CDR3 is built from 17 residues. CDR3 bases: TGTGCCAGCAGTCCGCTTAGCGGAGGGGGGGCGTTCAATGAGCAGTTCTTC. Residues: CASSPLSGGGAFNEQFF. Full variable domain (rest looked up from reference TRBV2 and TRBJ2-1): EPEVTQTPSHQVTQMGQEVILRCVPISNHLYFYWYRQILGQKVEFLVSFYNNEISEKSEIFDDQFSVERPDGSNFTLKIRSTKLEDSAMYFCASSPLSGGGAFNEQFFGPGTRLTVL.

The gene calls are TRBV13 and TRBJ2-1; D unresolved. With 4 bases removed from V and 5 bases from J, the gap between germline ends came to 15 bases. The CDR3 consists of 15 residues. CDR1 PRHDT and CDR2 FYEKMQ come from the germline V gene (reference sequence). The CDR3 protein is CASSSGPAYNNEQFF. The CDR3 region has the DNA TGTGCCAGCAGCTCCGGCCCCGCTTATAACAATGAGCAGTTCTTC.

This clone was recorded a few times. V usage is TRBV6-1 and J usage is TRBJ2-7; D gene uncertain. The CDR3 is 14 residues long. Trimming took 5 bases from V and 2 from J, leaving 13 bases between them. The germline V gene encodes CDR1 MNHNS and CDR2 SASEGT. The CDR3 nucleotides read TGTGCCAGCAGTTCAGATGTCTCGGCCTACGAGCAGTACTTC. Its protein product is CASSSDVSAYEQYF.

This clone has just a few counts. V gene TRBV6-5 combines with J gene TRBJ1-4, with D unclear. V lost 2 bases and J 12 bases, leaving 19 bases between the germline ends. Looked up from germline, CDR1 is MNHEY and CDR2 is SVGAGI. This CDR3 region has 15 residues. The CDR3, as DNA: TGTGCCAGCAGTTACCTCAGTGTGGGAGTCGAAGAACTGTTTTTT. This sequence encodes CASSYLSVGVEELFF.

About this clone itself: Given the absence of the conserved phenylalanine or tryptophan at the CDR3 end, a read error is likely. The chain couples TRBV7-6 to TRBJ1-6; D is unclear. Looked up from germline, CDR1 is SGHVS and CDR2 is FNYEAQ. V was pared by 1 base and J by 0 bases, with 10 bases between. The CDR3 contains 17 residues. Here the CDR3 DNA reads TGTGCCAGCAGCTTAGACTCCCTCAGCTCCTATAATTCACCCCTCCACCTT. Its protein product is CASSLDSLSSYNSPLHL.

This clone was observed a few times. This chain connects TRBV9 to TRBJ2-1; possibly TRBD1 or TRBD2 for D (5 bases each). The CDR3 is made up of 13 amino acids. Trimming removed 4 bases from V and 5 bases from J, with 10 bases in between. Germline CDR1 is SGDLS and CDR2 is YYNGEE. For the CDR3, the DNA is TGTGCCAGCAGCTCAGGGACCAACAATGAGCAGTTCTTC. Its translation: CASSSGTNNEQFF. The variable domain in full, completed from reference TRBV9 and TRBJ2-1, reads DSGVTQTPKHLITATGQRVTLRCSPRSGDLSVYWYQQSLDQGLQFLIQYYNGEERAKGNILERFSAQQFPDLHSELNLSSLELGDSALYFCASSSGTNNEQFFGPGTRLTVL.

This clone was recorded a few times. The V gene is TRBV18, the J gene TRBJ2-7; TRBD1 aligns across 11 bases. Trimming removed 3 bases from V and 5 bases from J; junction bases left unmatched: 3. Germline assignment: CDR1 KGHSH and CDR2 LQKENI. CDR3 length: 14 amino acids. The CDR3 region is CASSPGQGANEQYF. CDR3 DNA: TGTGCCAGCTCACCTGGACAGGGGGCAAACGAGCAGTACTTC.

This clone was seen a few times. The gene calls are TRBV11-1 and TRBJ1-1; unclear D gene. V was shortened by 5 bases and J by 1 base, with 14 bases between the two germline ends. The germline V gene encodes CDR1 SGHAT and CDR2 FQDESV (reference sequence). The CDR3 totals 15 residues. CDR3 sequence (DNA): TGTGCCAGCAGCCCCCAGGCGATCCCGAACACTGAAGCTTTCTTT. This codes for CASSPQAIPNTEAFF.